What follows are 19 T cell receptor beta chains derived from one specimen sequenced in a study of cytomegalovirus exposure and HLA in healthy donors. PCR used 60 Vbeta primers and 13 Jbeta primers. Some clones are missing from TCRdb's copy, which holds only in-frame ones; the method was immunoSEQ multiplex PCR. Among 100,000 to 150,000 clones listed, about 80% were seen once. The sequencing sample was made of PBMCs. The receptors here all came from a middle-aged woman in good health and CMV-seropositive.

V gene TRBV5-6 combines with J gene TRBJ1-4, with D possibly matching TRBD1 (6 bases). V was shortened by 2 bases and J by 4 bases, with 9 bases between the two germline ends. The CDR3 length is 14 residues. From germline, CDR1 is SGHDT and CDR2 YYEEEE. CDR3 residues: CASSLGGYNEKLFF. The CDR3 DNA reads as TGTGCCAGCAGCTTAGGGGGTTATAATGAAAAACTGTTTTTT.

This chain connects TRBV7-9 to TRBJ2-4, with unresolved D. Germline V gene data show CDR1 as SEHNR and CDR2 as FQNEAQ (reference sequence). The CDR3 sequence is 14 residues long. The V end lost 3 bases, the J end lost 1 base, and 7 bases lay between the germline ends. CDR3 sequence reads: CASSFRGAKNIQYF. CDR3 in DNA: TGTGCCAGCAGCTTCCGAGGCGCCAAAAACATTCAGTACTTC.

The V gene is TRBV4-1, the J gene TRBJ1-6; no firm D call. This CDR3 has 17 residues. With 4 bases removed from V and 5 bases from J, the gap between germline ends came to 18 bases. Per the germline V gene, CDR1 is MGHRA and CDR2 is YSYEKL. The CDR3 spells CASSPYVGIPDNSPLHF. The CDR3 DNA follows: TGCGCCAGCAGCCCTTACGTGGGCATACCCGATAATTCACCCCTCCACTTT.

The genes are TRBV14 and TRBJ2-1; TRBD2 matches 8 bases. Trimming cost V 4 bases and J 10 bases; bases outside gene matches: 9. The CDR3 is 14 amino acids. The germline CDR1 and CDR2 sequences are SGHDN and FVKESK. CDR3 amino acids: CASSRSSGGWEQFF. Written as DNA, the CDR3 is TGTGCCAGCAGCCGTTCATCGGGGGGGTGGGAGCAGTTCTTC.

The chain is built from TRBV7-9 and TRBJ1-5; 11 bases line up with TRBD1. This CDR3 contains 17 residues. Germline trimming cut 1 base from V and 3 bases from J; bases unmatched to any gene: 5. CDR1 is SEHNR, CDR2 FQNEAQ, per germline (reference sequence). CDR3 DNA sequence: TGTGCCAGCAGCTTAGGGGACAGGGGGTCCCTCAATCAGCCCCAGCATTTT. Its protein product is CASSLGDRGSLNQPQHF.

With respect to this clone: Other DNA sequences in this specimen translate into the identical CDR3. The gene calls are TRBV9 and TRBJ1-1; 7 nucleotides match TRBD1. V shed 3 bases and J 5 bases; nucleotides not matched to a gene: 4. Germline values: CDR1 SGDLS, CDR2 YYNGEE. There are 13 residues in the CDR3. CDR3: CASSGLRGTEAFF. For the CDR3, the DNA is TGTGCCAGCAGCGGACTCAGGGGGACTGAAGCTTTCTTT.

This clone was observed a single time. This chain joins TRBV6-5 and TRBJ2-1, with TRBD2 matching 13 bases. Unmatched junction bases numbered 7, after V lost 7 bases and J lost 7 bases. The CDR3 totals 15 residues. Germline-derived CDR1 and CDR2 are MNHEY and SVGAGI. The DNA of the CDR3 is TGTGCCAGCACGCTACTAGCGGGAGGGACGAATGAGCAGTTCTTC. It specifies CASTLLAGGTNEQFF.

The table lists this clone with a few counts. The V and J genes are TRBV9 and TRBJ2-5; tentative D call: TRBD2 (5 bases). This CDR3 has 16 residues. Trimming stripped 0 bases from V and 5 bases from J, with 17 bases between. Germline V lookup: CDR1 SGDLS, CDR2 YYNGEE. The chain's CDR3 is CASSVEGGLAFETQYF. DNA for the CDR3: TGTGCCAGCAGCGTAGAGGGCGGGCTAGCTTTTGAGACCCAGTACTTC.

The chain combines TRBV4-1 with TRBJ2-1; 7 bases fit TRBD1. Per germline, CDR1 MGHRA and CDR2 YSYEKL. CDR3 size: 20 residues. Trimming at V came to 4 bases and at J to 7 bases, leaving 25 bases not matched to a gene. The CDR3 bases are TGCGCCAGCAGCCGACAACAGGGGTCCCCCCCACCCACGATTGAGAATGAGCAGTTCTTC. Translated: CASSRQQGSPPPTIENEQFF.

The chain recombines TRBV11-2 with TRBJ1-4; no definite D call. V lost 2 bases and J lost 6, with 10 bases in between. The germline CDR1 and CDR2 sequences are SGHAT and FQNNGV. The CDR3 extends over 14 amino acids. CDR3: CASSLSGPDEKLFF. In DNA, the CDR3 is TGTGCCAGCAGCTTATCTGGGCCGGATGAAAAACTGTTTTTT.

V and J are TRBV5-1 and TRBJ2-1, with 8 bases lining up with TRBD2. Germline CDR1 SGHRS, CDR2 YFSETQ. The CDR3 totals 15 residues. The junction had 13 bases not matched to a gene; V was cut back by 5 bases and J by 9 bases. Here the CDR3 DNA reads TGCGCCAGCAGGACTCCCGGGCTCGGGGGGGGTGAGCAGTTCTTC. Amino acids: CASRTPGLGGGEQFF.

The chain has TRBV7-3 and TRBJ2-5; 10 nucleotides line up with TRBD2. The CDR3 runs 15 residues. V was clipped by 5 bases and J by 2 bases; unmatched bases: 5. Per germline, CDR1 SGHTA and CDR2 FQGTGA. CDR3 nucleotides: TGTGCCAGCAGCATTAGCGGGGGGCGACAAGAGACCCAGTACTTC. Translated, it gives CASSISGGRQETQYF.

The chain has TRBV5-1 and TRBJ2-1, with 8 bases lining up with TRBD1. This CDR3 comprises 15 residues. The V gene's germline CDR1 is SGHRS and CDR2 YFSETQ. V trimming: 5 bases; J trimming: 2 bases; junction bases outside the gene matches: 6. CDR3 protein: CASRIGQGTYNEQFF. The CDR3 DNA follows: TGCGCCAGCAGGATCGGACAGGGAACCTACAATGAGCAGTTCTTC.

The rearrangement joins TRBV27 to TRBJ2-7, with 9 bases fitting TRBD1. The germline V gene has CDR1 MNHEY and CDR2 SMNVEV (reference sequence). Trimming at V came to 0 bases and at J to 8 bases, leaving 11 bases not matched to a gene. The CDR3 consists of 16 residues. CDR3 nucleotides: TGTGCCAGCAGTTTATCTTACCGGGGACAGGGCAACAAGCAGTACTTC. This gives the protein CASSLSYRGQGNKQYF.

The table lists this clone with a count of one. The chain employs TRBV7-9 and TRBJ1-1; maybe TRBD1 (5 bases). CDR3 size: 14 residues. Germline CDR1 SEHNR, CDR2 FQNEAQ (reference sequence). V gave up 0 bases and J gave up 7 bases, with 12 bases separating them. CDR3 coding DNA: TGTGCCAGCAGCTTAGCCCCGGGACTCCTTGAAGCTTTCTTT. Its translation is CASSLAPGLLEAFF.

The gene calls are TRBV12-5 and TRBJ2-3; TRBD2 matches 7 bases. The CDR3 sequence is 18 residues long. The V gene's germline CDR1 is LGHNT and CDR2 FRNRAP. J lost 2 bases, V lost 0 bases, and 11 bases had no gene match. The CDR3 DNA sequence: TGTGCTAGTGGTTTGGTACTGGATGGGAGGGCGCACACAGATACGCAGTATTTT. It is translated as CASGLVLDGRAHTDTQYF. Variable domain in full (rest from reference TRBV12-5 and TRBJ2-3): DARVTQTPRHKVTEMGQEVTMRCQPILGHNTVFWYRQTMMQGLELLAYFRNRAPLDDSGMPKDRFSAEMPDATLATLKIQPSEPRDSAVYFCASGLVLDGRAHTDTQYFGPGTRLTVL.

This chain links TRBV18 with TRBJ1-5; TRBD1 might be the D (5 bases). V was trimmed by 5 bases and J by 0 bases, leaving 11 bases between them. The CDR3 has 15 amino acids. CDR1 KGHSH and CDR2 LQKENI come from the germline V gene. The CDR3 spells CASSSGLASNQPQHF. CDR3 DNA: TGTGCCAGCTCATCGGGACTGGCTAGCAATCAGCCCCAGCATTTT.

The J gene is TRBJ1-3, the V gene TRBV19, with D unresolved. V was shortened by 1 base and J by 0 bases, with 7 bases between the two germline ends. Germline CDR1 is LNHDA and CDR2 is SQIVND (reference sequence). This CDR3 contains 15 residues. This CDR3 reads CASSIAGGSGNTIYF. The CDR3, as DNA: TGTGCCAGTAGTATAGCAGGAGGCTCTGGAAACACCATATATTTT.

This chain links TRBV7-3 with TRBJ1-2; maybe TRBD1 (6 bases). In germline, CDR1 is SGHTA, CDR2 FQGTGA. V shed 7 bases and J shed 6 bases, with 21 bases lying between them. The CDR3 spans 15 residues. The CDR3 is CASNKPGAGSNGYTF. CDR3 sequence (DNA): TGTGCCAGCAACAAACCAGGGGCTGGTTCGAATGGCTACACCTTC.